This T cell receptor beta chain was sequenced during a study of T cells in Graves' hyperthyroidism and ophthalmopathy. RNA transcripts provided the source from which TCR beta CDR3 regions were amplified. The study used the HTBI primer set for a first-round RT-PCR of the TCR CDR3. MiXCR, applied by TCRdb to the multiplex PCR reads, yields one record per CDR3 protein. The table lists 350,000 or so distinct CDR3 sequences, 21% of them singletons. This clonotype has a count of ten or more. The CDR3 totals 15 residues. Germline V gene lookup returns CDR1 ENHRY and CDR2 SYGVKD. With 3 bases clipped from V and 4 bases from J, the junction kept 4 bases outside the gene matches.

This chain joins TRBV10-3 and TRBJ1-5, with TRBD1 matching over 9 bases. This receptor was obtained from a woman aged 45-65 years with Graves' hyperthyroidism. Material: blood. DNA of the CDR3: TGTGCCATCAGTGATAAGGACAGGGGTAATCAGCCCCAGCATTTT. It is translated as CAISDKDRGNQPQHF.